The clone carrying this TCR beta chain has a handful of counts. MiXCR was run by TCRdb on the 5' RACE reads, yielding one entry per CDR3 protein. The sample records hundreds of thousands of distinct CDR3 sequences, 6.2% being singletons. This entry belongs to a study of T cells after yellow fever vaccination. V gave up 1 base and J gave up 4 bases, with 3 bases separating them. The length of the CDR3 is 12 residues. Germline V gene sequence: CDR1 LNHDA, CDR2 SQIVND (reference sequence). V is TRBV19 and J is TRBJ2-3; D is unclear. The starting material was PBMCs, obtained 5 days after the yellow fever booster vaccination. The sequence was obtained from a man aged 25-40 years who received the YFV17D yellow fever vaccine. The DNA for the CDR3 is TGTGCCAGTAGTATAGCTCCAGATACGCAGTATTTT. This encodes CASSIAPDTQYF.